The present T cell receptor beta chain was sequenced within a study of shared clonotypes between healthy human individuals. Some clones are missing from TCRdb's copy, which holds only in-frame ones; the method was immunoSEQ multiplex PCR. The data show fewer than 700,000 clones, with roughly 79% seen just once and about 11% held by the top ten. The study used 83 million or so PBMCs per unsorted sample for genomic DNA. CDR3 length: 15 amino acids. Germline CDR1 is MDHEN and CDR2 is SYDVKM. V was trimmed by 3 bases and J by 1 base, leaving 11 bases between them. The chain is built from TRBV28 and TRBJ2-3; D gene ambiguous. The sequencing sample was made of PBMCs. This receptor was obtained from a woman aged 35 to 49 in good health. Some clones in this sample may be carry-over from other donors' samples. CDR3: CASSLGGEGTDTQYF. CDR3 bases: TGTGCCAGCAGTTTGGGCGGAGAGGGCACAGATACGCAGTATTTT.